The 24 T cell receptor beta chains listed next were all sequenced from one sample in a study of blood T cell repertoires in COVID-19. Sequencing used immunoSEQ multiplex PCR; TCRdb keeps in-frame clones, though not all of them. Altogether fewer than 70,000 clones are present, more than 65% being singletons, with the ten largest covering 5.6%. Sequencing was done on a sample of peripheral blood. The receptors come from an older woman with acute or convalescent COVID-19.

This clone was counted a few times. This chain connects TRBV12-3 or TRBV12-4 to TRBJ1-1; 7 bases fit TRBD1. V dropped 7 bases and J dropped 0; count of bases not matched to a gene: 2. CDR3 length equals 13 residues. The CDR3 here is CASTGQMNTEAFF. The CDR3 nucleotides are TGTGCCAGCACGGGACAGATGAACACTGAAGCTTTCTTT.

The CDR3 nucleotides read TGTGCCAGCAGCTTGGGGACAGTGAACACCGGGGAGCTGTTTTTT. Encoded protein: CASSLGTVNTGELFF. V gene TRBV7-9 combines with J gene TRBJ2-2, with TRBD1 matching over 7 bases. The CDR3 is made up of 15 amino acids. J gave up 1 base and V 3 bases, and 2 bases lay outside the gene matches. Germline V gene data show CDR1 as SEHNR and CDR2 as FQNEAQ (reference sequence).

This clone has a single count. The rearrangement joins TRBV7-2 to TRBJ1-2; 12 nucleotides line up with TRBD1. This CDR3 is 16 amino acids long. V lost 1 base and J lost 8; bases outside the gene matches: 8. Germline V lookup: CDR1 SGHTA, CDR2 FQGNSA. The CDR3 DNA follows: TGTGCCAGCAGCTTAGGGCGCGGGACAGGGGGCCGAGGCTACACCTTC. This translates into CASSLGRGTGGRGYTF.

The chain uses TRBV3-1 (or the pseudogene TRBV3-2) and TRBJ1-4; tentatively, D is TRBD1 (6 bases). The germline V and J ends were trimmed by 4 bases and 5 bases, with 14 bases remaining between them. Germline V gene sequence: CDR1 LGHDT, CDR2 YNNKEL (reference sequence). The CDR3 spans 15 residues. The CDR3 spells CASSPRQVNNEKLFF. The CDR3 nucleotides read TGTGCCAGCAGCCCTCGACAGGTCAACAATGAAAAACTGTTTTTT.

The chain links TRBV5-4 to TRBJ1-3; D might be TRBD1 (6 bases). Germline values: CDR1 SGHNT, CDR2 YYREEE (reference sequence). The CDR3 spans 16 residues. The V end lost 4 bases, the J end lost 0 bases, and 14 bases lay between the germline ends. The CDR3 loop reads CASSQSAGVSGNTIYF. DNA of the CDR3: TGTGCCAGCAGCCAAAGCGCAGGGGTCTCTGGAAACACCATATATTTT.

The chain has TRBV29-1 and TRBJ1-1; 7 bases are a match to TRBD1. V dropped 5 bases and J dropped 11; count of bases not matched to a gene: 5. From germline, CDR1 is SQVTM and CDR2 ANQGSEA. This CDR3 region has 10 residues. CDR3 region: CSVYRGRAFF. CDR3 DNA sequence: TGCAGCGTTTACAGGGGACGGGCTTTCTTT.

The chain's CDR3 is CASSDSSLSYNSPLHF. For the CDR3, the DNA is TGTGCCAGCAGCGACAGCAGTCTCTCCTATAATTCACCCCTCCACTTT. J is TRBJ1-6 and V is TRBV9; unclear D gene. Deletions cut 3 bases from V and 0 bases from J, with 10 bases between. The CDR3 has 16 residues. CDR1 and CDR2 from the germline V gene are SGDLS and YYNGEE.

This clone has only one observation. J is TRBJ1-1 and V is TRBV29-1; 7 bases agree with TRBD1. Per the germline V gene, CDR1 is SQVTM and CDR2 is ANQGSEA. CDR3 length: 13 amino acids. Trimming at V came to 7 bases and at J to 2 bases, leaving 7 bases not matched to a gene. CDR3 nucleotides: TGCAGCGGGCTGGGACAGTTCAACACTGAAGCTTTCTTT. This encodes CSGLGQFNTEAFF.

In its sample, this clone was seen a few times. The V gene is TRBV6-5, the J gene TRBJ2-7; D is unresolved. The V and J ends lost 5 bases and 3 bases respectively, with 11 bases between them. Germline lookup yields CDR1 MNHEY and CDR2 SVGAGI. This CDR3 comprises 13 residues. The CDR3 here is CASSTGNGYEQYF. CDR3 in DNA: TGTGCCAGCAGTACGGGTAACGGCTACGAGCAGTACTTC.

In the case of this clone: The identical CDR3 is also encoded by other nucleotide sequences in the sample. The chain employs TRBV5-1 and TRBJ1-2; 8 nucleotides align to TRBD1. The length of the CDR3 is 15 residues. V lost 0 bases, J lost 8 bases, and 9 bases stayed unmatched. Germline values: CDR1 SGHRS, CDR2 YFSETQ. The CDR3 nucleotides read TGCGCCAGCAGCTTGGATGGGCAGGGGGCGAGGGGCTACACCTTC. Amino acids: CASSLDGQGARGYTF.

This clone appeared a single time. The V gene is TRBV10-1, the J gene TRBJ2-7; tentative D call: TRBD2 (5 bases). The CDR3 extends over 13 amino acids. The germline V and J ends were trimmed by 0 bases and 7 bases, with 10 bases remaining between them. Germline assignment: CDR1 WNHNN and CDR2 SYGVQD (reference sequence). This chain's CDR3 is CASSESRAGEQYF. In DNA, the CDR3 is TGCGCCAGCAGTGAGTCGAGGGCTGGGGAGCAGTACTTC.

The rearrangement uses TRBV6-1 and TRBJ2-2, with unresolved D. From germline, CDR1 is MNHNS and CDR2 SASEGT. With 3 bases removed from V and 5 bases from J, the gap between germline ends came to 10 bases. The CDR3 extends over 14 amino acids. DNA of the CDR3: TGTGCCAGCAGTGAGTTACAGCAGACCGGGGAGCTGTTTTTT. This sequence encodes CASSELQQTGELFF.

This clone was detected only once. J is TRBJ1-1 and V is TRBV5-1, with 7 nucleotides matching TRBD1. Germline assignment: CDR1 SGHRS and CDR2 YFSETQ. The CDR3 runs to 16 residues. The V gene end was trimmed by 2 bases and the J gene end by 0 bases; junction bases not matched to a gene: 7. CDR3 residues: CASSFHPTGVNTEAFF. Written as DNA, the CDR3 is TGCGCCAGCAGCTTCCATCCTACAGGGGTGAACACTGAAGCTTTCTTT. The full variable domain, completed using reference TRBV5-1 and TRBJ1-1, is KAGVTQTPRYLIKTRGQQVTLSCSPISGHRSVSWYQQTPGQGLQFLFEYFSETQRNKGNFPGRFSGRQFSNSRSEMNVSTLELGDSALYLCASSFHPTGVNTEAFFGQGTRLTVV.

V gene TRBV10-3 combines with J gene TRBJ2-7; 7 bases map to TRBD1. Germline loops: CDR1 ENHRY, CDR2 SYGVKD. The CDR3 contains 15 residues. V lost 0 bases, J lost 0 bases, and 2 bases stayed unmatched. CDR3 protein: CAISESQGSSYEQYF. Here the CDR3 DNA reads TGTGCCATCAGTGAGTCACAGGGGAGCTCCTACGAGCAGTACTTC.

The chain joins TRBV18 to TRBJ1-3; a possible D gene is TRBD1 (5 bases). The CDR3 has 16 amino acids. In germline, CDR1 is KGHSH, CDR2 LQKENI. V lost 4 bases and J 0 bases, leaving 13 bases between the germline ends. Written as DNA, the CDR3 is TGTGCCAGCTCACGTACGGACGGGGGCTCTGGAAACACCATATATTTT. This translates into CASSRTDGGSGNTIYF. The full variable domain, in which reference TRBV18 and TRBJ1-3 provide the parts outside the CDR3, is NAGVMQNPRHLVRRRGQEARLRCSPMKGHSHVYWYRQLPEEGLKFMVYLQKENIIDESGMPKERFSAEFPKEGPSILRIQQVVRGDSAAYFCASSRTDGGSGNTIYFGEGSWLTVV.

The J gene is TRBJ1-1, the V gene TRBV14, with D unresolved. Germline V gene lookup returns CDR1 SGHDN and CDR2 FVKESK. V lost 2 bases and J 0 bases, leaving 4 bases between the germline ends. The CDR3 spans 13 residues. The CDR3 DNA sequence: TGTGCCAGCAGCCAATTCATGAACACTGAAGCTTTCTTT. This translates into CASSQFMNTEAFF. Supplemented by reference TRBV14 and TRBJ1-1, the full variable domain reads EAGVTQFPSHSVIEKGQTVTLRCDPISGHDNLYWYRRVMGKEIKFLLHFVKESKQDESGMPNNRFLAERTGGTYSTLKVQPAELEDSGVYFCASSQFMNTEAFFGQGTRLTVV.

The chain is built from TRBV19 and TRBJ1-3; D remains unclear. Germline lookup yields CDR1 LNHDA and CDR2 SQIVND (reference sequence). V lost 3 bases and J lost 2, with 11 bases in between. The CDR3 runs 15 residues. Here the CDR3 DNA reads TGTGCCAGTAGTATCTCACGAGGGACTGGAAACACCATATATTTT. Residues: CASSISRGTGNTIYF.

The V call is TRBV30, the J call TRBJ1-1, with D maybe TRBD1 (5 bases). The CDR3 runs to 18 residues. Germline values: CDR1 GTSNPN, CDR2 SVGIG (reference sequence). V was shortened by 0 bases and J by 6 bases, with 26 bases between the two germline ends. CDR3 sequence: CAWSVRGVSPFGGPEAFF. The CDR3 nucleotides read TGTGCCTGGAGTGTAAGAGGGGTATCTCCATTCGGAGGGCCTGAAGCTTTCTTT.

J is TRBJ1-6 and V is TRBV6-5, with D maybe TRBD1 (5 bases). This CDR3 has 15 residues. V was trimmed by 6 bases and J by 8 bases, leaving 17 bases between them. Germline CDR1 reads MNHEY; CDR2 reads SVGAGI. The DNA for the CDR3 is TGTGCCAGCAGAGACCTGGACACCCTCGATTCACCCCTCCACTTT. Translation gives CASRDLDTLDSPLHF.

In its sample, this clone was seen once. The CDR3 reads CASSLKASGGAKDTQYF. The CDR3 region has the DNA TGTGCCAGCAGTTTAAAGGCTAGCGGGGGGGCCAAAGATACGCAGTATTTT. This chain connects TRBV28 to TRBJ2-3; 12 bases align to TRBD2. This CDR3 is 17 amino acids long. The ends lost 2 bases at V and 5 bases at J; junction bases unmatched: 8. The germline gives CDR1 MDHEN, CDR2 SYDVKM. Full variable domain (missing parts from reference TRBV28 and TRBJ2-3): DVKVTQSSRYLVKRTGEKVFLECVQDMDHENMFWYRQDPGLGLRLIYFSYDVKMKEKGDIPEGYSVSREKKERFSLILESASTNQTSMYLCASSLKASGGAKDTQYFGPGTRLTVL.

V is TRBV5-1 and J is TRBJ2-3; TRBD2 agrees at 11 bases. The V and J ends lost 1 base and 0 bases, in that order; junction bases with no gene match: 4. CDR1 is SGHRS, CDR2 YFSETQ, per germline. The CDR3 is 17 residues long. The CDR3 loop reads CASSLPSGGLSTDTQYF. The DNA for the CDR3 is TGCGCCAGCAGCTTGCCTAGCGGGGGGCTAAGCACAGATACGCAGTATTTT. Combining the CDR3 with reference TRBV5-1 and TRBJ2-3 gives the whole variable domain KAGVTQTPRYLIKTRGQQVTLSCSPISGHRSVSWYQQTPGQGLQFLFEYFSETQRNKGNFPGRFSGRQFSNSRSEMNVSTLELGDSALYLCASSLPSGGLSTDTQYFGPGTRLTVL.

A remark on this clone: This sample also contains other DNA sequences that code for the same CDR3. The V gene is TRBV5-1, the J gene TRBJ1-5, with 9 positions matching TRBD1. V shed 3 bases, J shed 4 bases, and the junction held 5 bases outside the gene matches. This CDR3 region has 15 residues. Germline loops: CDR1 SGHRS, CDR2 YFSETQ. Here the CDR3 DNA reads TGCGCCAGCAGCTGGGGACAGGGTTCAAATCAGCCCCAGCATTTT. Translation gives CASSWGQGSNQPQHF.

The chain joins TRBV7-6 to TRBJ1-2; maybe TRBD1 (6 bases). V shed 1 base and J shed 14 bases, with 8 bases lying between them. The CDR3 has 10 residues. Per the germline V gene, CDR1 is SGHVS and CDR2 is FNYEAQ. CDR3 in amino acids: CASSLGGPTF. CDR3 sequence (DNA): TGTGCCAGCAGCTTAGGGGGGCCAACCTTC.

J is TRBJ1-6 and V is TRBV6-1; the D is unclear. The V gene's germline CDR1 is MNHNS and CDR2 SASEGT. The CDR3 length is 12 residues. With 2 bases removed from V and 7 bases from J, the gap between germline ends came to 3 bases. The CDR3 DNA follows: TGTGCCAGCAGTGAACGGAATTCACCCCTCCACTTT. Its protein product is CASSERNSPLHF.